These 12 T cell receptor beta chains came from one sample sequenced in a study of cytomegalovirus exposure and HLA in healthy donors. The PCR employed 60 Vbeta primers together with 13 Jbeta primers. Libraries were prepared by immunoSEQ multiplex PCR; TCRdb keeps only in-frame clonotypes and omits some of them. Here the sample spans 100,000 to 150,000 clones, about 80% being singletons. The sequencing input was PBMCs. These receptors all come from a middle-aged woman in good health and CMV-seropositive.

The chain recombines TRBV5-1 with TRBJ2-5, with 8 bases fitting TRBD1. CDR1 SGHRS and CDR2 YFSETQ come from the germline V gene. V shed 5 bases, J shed 1 base, and the junction held 7 bases outside the gene matches. This CDR3 has 15 residues. The CDR3, as DNA: TGCGCCAGCAGACCACAGGGGGGACCCCAAGAGACCCAGTACTTC. This translates into CASRPQGGPQETQYF.

The chain carries TRBV25-1 and TRBJ1-6, with TRBD1 identical over 8 bases. Trimming removed 8 bases from V and 10 bases from J; junction bases left unmatched: 7. The CDR3 sequence is 13 residues long. The germline V gene has CDR1 MGHDK and CDR2 SYGVNS. CDR3 loop: CASRDRSGSPLHF. The CDR3 bases are TGTGCCAGCCGGGACAGGAGTGGGTCACCCCTCCACTTT.

The V gene is TRBV19, the J gene TRBJ2-5; D may be TRBD1 (7 bases). Germline loops: CDR1 LNHDA, CDR2 SQIVND (reference sequence). The length of the CDR3 is 14 residues. V lost 6 bases to trimming and J lost 5 bases, with 16 bases between them. For the CDR3, the DNA is TGTGCCAGTAGCGGGAGCCCCAGGGGGGAGACCCAGTACTTC. As protein: CASSGSPRGETQYF. Variable domain in full (rest from reference TRBV19 and TRBJ2-5): DGGITQSPKYLFRKEGQNVTLSCEQNLNHDAMYWYRQDPGQGLRLIYYSQIVNDFQKGDIAEGYSVSREKKESFPLTVTSAQKNPTAFYLCASSGSPRGETQYFGPGTRLLVL.

The chain carries TRBV2 and TRBJ1-4; TRBD1 matches at 10 bases. Germline V gives CDR1 SNHLY, CDR2 FYNNEI. J lost 6 bases, V lost 5 bases, and 12 bases had no gene match. This CDR3 spans 17 amino acids. CDR3 sequence: CASSLPGTGVADEKLFF. CDR3 in DNA: TGTGCCAGCAGTCTCCCCGGGACAGGGGTCGCGGATGAAAAACTGTTTTTT. The full variable domain, in which reference TRBV2 and TRBJ1-4 provide the parts outside the CDR3, is EPEVTQTPSHQVTQMGQEVILRCVPISNHLYFYWYRQILGQKVEFLVSFYNNEISEKSEIFDDQFSVERPDGSNFTLKIRSTKLEDSAMYFCASSLPGTGVADEKLFFGSGTQLSVL.

This chain links TRBV25-1 with TRBJ1-1, with 7 bases lining up with TRBD1. The germline V gene has CDR1 MGHDK and CDR2 SYGVNS. The CDR3 has 12 amino acids. V shed 4 bases, J shed 7 bases, and the junction held 3 bases outside the gene matches. Here the CDR3 reads CASSATGREAFF. The CDR3 nucleotides are TGTGCCAGCAGTGCGACAGGGCGTGAAGCTTTCTTT.

The V gene is TRBV2, the J gene TRBJ1-1; TRBD1 matches 11 bases. Unmatched junction bases numbered 3, after V lost 8 bases and J lost 7 bases. The CDR3 runs 12 residues. Germline loops: CDR1 SNHLY, CDR2 FYNNEI. The CDR3 nucleotides are TGTGCCAGCCGGACAGGGGGCAATGAAGCTTTCTTT. It translates to CASRTGGNEAFF.

This clone was recorded a few times. The chain uses TRBV6-6 and TRBJ2-1, with 8 bases matching TRBD2. The trim removed 6 bases at V and 12 bases at J, leaving 4 bases unmatched. Germline V gives CDR1 MNHNY, CDR2 SVGAGI (reference sequence). The length of the CDR3 is 11 residues. CDR3: CASSREGRQFF. The CDR3, as DNA: TGTGCCAGCAGCCGGGAGGGGAGGCAGTTCTTC.

The rearrangement uses TRBV30 and TRBJ1-1; 11 bases fit TRBD1. Germline-derived CDR1 and CDR2 are GTSNPN and SVGIG (reference sequence). The V and J ends lost 2 bases and 4 bases, in that order; junction bases with no gene match: 6. The length of the CDR3 is 15 residues. CDR3: CAWSPMGQGVTEAFF. The CDR3 DNA reads TGTGCCTGGAGTCCCATGGGACAGGGGGTCACTGAAGCTTTCTTT.

This rearrangement joins TRBV11-3 to TRBJ2-1, with 7 bases that match TRBD2. This CDR3 spans 18 amino acids. The germline CDR1 and CDR2 sequences are SGHNT and YENEEA. J was trimmed by 3 bases and V by 5 bases; bases with no gene match: 16. This CDR3 reads CASSRGGGVGSIYNEQFF. CDR3 bases: TGTGCCAGCAGCCGCGGTGGGGGGGTGGGTAGTATCTACAATGAGCAGTTCTTC.

The rearrangement joins TRBV19 to TRBJ1-5, with TRBD1 matching over 8 bases. V shed 4 bases, J shed 6 bases, and the junction held 8 bases outside the gene matches. Germline V gene sequence: CDR1 LNHDA, CDR2 SQIVND (reference sequence). This CDR3 spans 15 amino acids. This chain's CDR3 is CASSTTGVFTQPQHF. The CDR3 nucleotides are TGTGCCAGTAGTACGACAGGGGTCTTCACTCAGCCCCAGCATTTT. Full variable domain (remainder filled in from reference TRBV19 and TRBJ1-5): DGGITQSPKYLFRKEGQNVTLSCEQNLNHDAMYWYRQDPGQGLRLIYYSQIVNDFQKGDIAEGYSVSREKKESFPLTVTSAQKNPTAFYLCASSTTGVFTQPQHFGDGTRLSIL.

The V call is TRBV6-4, the J call TRBJ1-1; TRBD1 aligns across 7 bases. The CDR3 runs to 12 residues. Germline trimming cut 1 base from V and 7 bases from J; bases unmatched to any gene: 0. The germline V gene has CDR1 MRHNA and CDR2 SNTAGT. CDR3 residues: CASSDWTGEAFF. The CDR3 nucleotides read TGTGCCAGCAGTGACTGGACAGGTGAAGCTTTCTTT.

This chain uses TRBV5-1 with TRBJ2-2; 9 nucleotides agree with TRBD2. CDR3 size: 15 residues. CDR1 and CDR2 (germline): SGHRS, YFSETQ. The trim removed 2 bases at V and 4 bases at J, leaving 3 bases unmatched. This chain's CDR3 is CASSFSLAGTGELFF. The CDR3 coding sequence is TGCGCCAGCAGCTTTTCACTAGCGGGCACCGGGGAGCTGTTTTTT.